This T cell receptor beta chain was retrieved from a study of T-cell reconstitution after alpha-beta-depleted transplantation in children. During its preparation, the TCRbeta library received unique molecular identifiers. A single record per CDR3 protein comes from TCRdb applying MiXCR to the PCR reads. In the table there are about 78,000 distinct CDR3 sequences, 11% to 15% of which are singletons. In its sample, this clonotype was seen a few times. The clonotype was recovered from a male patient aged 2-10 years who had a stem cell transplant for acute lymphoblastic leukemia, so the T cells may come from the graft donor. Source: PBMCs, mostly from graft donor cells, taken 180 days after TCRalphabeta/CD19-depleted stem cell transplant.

DNA of the CDR3: TGCGCCAGCAGCCAGGGCGAAAAACTGTTTTTT. This codes for CASSQGEKLFF. The chain uses TRBV4-3 and TRBJ1-4; D unclear. V gave up 3 bases and J gave up 8 bases, with 4 bases separating them. The germline V gene encodes CDR1 LGHNA and CDR2 YSLEER. The CDR3 consists of 11 residues.